The rows below give T cell receptor beta chains drawn from one sample of a study of CD8+ T cells in alopecia areata. Measured with immunoSEQ multiplex PCR; TCRdb has only the in-frame clones, and not every one. The sample lists about 110,000 clones, 84% occurring once. This specimen consisted of CD8+ T cells sorted from blood, obtained at week 24, from a patient treated with tofacitinib. These TCRs come from a human donor with alopecia areata. Each CDR3 is given with its conserved first and last residue. The order of the fields is J gene, D gene, clone size, V gene, CDR3 protein, CDR3 DNA. The D gene is left open where the match is weak. A row's size may be missing; if present it is once, few, many or a size class.

TRBJ2-5 TRBD1 - TRBV30 CAWSFATGEETQYF TGTGCCTGGAGTTTTGCGACAGGGGAGGAGACCCAGTACTTC
TRBJ1-2 TRBD1 - TRBV6-6 CASTKGTASYGYTF TGTGCCAGCACCAAGGGGACAGCGAGCTATGGCTACACCTTC
TRBJ2-1 TRBD2 - TRBV12-5 CASGFGSGGDNEQFF TGTGCTAGTGGTTTCGGCAGCGGGGGGGACAATGAGCAGTTCTTC
TRBJ1-2 - - TRBV7-9 CASSFMGNGYTF TGTGCCAGCAGCTTCATGGGCAATGGCTACACCTTC
TRBJ2-7 - - TRBV21-1 CASRRRRDRTYEQYF TGTGCCAGCCGCCGACGGCGGGACAGGACCTACGAGCAGTACTTC
TRBJ2-5 - - TRBV6-1 CASSELGDGRPSETQYF TGTGCCAGCAGTGAACTGGGGGACGGAAGACCAAGTGAAACCCAGTACTTC
TRBJ2-3 - - TRBV15 CATSRDVAGSTDTQYF TGTGCCACCAGCAGAGATGTTGCGGGTAGCACAGATACGCAGTATTTT
TRBJ2-5 - - TRBV29-1 CSVASGGPETQYF TGCAGCGTTGCTTCCGGGGGGCCAGAGACCCAGTACTTC
TRBJ2-7 - - TRBV7-9 CASSLAAGRDSYEQYF TGTGCCAGCAGCTTAGCGGCAGGCAGGGACTCCTACGAGCAGTACTTC
TRBJ2-3 TRBD2 few TRBV7-2 CASSLGLGADTQYF TGTGCCAGCAGCCTCGGACTAGGGGCCGATACGCAGTATTTT
TRBJ2-1 TRBD2 - TRBV29-1 CSVEGGGGLPYNEQFF TGCAGCGTTGAAGGGGGTGGGGGACTACCTTACAATGAGCAGTTCTTC
TRBJ2-1 TRBD2 - TRBV30 CASASGGSYNEQFF TGTGCTTCAGCTAGCGGGGGCTCCTACAATGAGCAGTTCTTC
TRBJ1-1 TRBD1 - TRBV6-1 CASSELGTGITEAFF TGTGCCAGCAGTGAATTAGGGACAGGTATCACTGAAGCTTTCTTT
TRBJ1-1 - - TRBV4-1 CASSQVQGMNTEAFF TGCGCCAGCAGCCAAGTACAGGGCATGAACACTGAAGCTTTCTTT
TRBJ2-5 - few TRBV4-2 CASSQDSDSGETQYF TGTGCCAGCAGCCAAGATTCCGACAGCGGGGAGACCCAGTACTTC
TRBJ1-1 TRBD1 - TRBV9 CASSPGGSGNTEAFF TGTGCCAGCAGCCCAGGGGGGTCAGGGAACACTGAAGCTTTCTTT
TRBJ1-6 TRBD1 - TRBV7-9 CASSLVGQGDSPLHF TGTGCCAGCAGCTTAGTGGGGCAGGGGGATTCACCCCTCCACTTT
TRBJ2-3 - - TRBV11-3 CASSLGTSDTQYF TGTGCCAGCAGCTTAGGGACCTCGGATACGCAGTATTTT